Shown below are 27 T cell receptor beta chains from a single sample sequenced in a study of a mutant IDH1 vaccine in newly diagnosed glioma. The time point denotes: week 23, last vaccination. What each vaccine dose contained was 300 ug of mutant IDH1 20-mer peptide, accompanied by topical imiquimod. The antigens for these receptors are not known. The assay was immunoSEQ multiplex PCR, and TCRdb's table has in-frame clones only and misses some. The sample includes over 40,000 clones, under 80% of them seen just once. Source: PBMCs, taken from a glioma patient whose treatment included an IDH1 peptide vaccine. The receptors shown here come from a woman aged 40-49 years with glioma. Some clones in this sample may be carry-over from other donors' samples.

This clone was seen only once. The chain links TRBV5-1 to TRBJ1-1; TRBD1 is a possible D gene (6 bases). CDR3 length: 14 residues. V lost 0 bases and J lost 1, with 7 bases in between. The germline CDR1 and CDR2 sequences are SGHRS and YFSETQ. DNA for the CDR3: TGCGCCAGCAGCTTGGCGGGACAGAACACTGAAGCTTTCTTT. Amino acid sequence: CASSLAGQNTEAFF.

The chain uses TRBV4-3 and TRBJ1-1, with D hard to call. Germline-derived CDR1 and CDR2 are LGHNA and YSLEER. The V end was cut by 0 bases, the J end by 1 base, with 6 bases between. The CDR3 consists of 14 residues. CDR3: CASSQDLENTEAFF. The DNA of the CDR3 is TGCGCCAGCAGCCAAGATCTGGAGAACACTGAAGCTTTCTTT.

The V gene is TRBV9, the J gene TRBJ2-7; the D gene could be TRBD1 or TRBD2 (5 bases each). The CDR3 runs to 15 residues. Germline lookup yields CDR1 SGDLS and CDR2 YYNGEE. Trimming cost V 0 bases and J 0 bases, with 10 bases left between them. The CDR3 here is CASSVAGTVSYEQYF. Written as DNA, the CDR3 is TGTGCCAGCAGCGTAGCGGGGACGGTCTCCTACGAGCAGTACTTC. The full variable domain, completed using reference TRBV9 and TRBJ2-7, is DSGVTQTPKHLITATGQRVTLRCSPRSGDLSVYWYQQSLDQGLQFLIQYYNGEERAKGNILERFSAQQFPDLHSELNLSSLELGDSALYFCASSVAGTVSYEQYFGPGTRLTVT.

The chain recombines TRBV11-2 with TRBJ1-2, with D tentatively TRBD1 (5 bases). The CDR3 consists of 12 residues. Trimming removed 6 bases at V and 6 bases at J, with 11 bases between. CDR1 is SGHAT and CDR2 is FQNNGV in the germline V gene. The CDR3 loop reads CASRAGADGYTF. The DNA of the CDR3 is TGTGCCAGCAGGGCCGGGGCCGATGGCTACACCTTC.

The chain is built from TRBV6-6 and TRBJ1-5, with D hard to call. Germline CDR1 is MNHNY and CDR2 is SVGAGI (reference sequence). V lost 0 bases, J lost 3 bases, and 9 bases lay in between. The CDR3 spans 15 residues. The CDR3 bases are TGTGCCAGCAGTTACTCGTCGACTCCCAATCAGCCCCAGCATTTT. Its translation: CASSYSSTPNQPQHF.

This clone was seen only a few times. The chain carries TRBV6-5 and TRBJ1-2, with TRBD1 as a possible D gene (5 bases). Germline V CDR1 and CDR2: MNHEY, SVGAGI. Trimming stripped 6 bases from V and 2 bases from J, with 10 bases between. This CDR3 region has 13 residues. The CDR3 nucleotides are TGTGCCAGCAGGGGGCTAATAAACTATGGCTACACCTTC. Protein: CASRGLINYGYTF.

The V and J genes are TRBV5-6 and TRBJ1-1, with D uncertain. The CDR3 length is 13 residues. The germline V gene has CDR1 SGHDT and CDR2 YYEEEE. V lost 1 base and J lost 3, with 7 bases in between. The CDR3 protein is CASSLTEDTEAFF. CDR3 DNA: TGTGCCAGCAGCTTGACAGAGGACACTGAAGCTTTCTTT.

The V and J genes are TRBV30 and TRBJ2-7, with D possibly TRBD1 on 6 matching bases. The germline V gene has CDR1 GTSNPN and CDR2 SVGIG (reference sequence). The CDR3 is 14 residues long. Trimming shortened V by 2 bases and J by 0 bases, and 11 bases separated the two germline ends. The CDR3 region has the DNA TGTGCCTGGAGTCCCCAGGGGTTCTCCTACGAGCAGTACTTC. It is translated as CAWSPQGFSYEQYF.

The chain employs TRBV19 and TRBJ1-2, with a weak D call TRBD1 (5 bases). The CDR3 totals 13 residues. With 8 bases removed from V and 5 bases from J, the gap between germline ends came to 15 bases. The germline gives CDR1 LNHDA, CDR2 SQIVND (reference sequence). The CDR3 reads CASGSGTGYGYTF. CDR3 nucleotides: TGTGCCAGTGGTAGCGGGACCGGTTATGGCTACACCTTC.

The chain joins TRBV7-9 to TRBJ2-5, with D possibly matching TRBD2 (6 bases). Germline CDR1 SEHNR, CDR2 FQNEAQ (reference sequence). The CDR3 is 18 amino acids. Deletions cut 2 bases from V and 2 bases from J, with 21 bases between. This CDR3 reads CASSLQVGLAGIQETQYF. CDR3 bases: TGTGCCAGCAGCTTACAGGTCGGGCTGGCGGGGATACAAGAGACCCAGTACTTC.

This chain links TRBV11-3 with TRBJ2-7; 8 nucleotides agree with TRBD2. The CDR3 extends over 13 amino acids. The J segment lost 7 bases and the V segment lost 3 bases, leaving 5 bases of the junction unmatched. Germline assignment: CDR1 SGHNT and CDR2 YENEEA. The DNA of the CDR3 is TGTGCCAGCAGCTTCGGGACTAGGAGGGAGCAGTACTTC. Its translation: CASSFGTRREQYF.

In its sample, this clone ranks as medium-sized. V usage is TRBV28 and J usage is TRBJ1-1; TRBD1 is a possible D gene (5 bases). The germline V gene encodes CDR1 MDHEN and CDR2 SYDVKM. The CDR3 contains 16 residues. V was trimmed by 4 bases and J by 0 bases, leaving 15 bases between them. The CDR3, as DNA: TGTGCCAGCAGTTCCCTCCAGGACACCGTGAACACTGAAGCTTTCTTT. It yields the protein CASSSLQDTVNTEAFF.

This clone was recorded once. This chain's CDR3 is CASSVGPSEQGEQYF. In nucleotides, the CDR3 is TGTGCCAGCAGCGTAGGTCCTAGCGAGCAGGGAGAGCAGTACTTC. V and J are TRBV9 and TRBJ2-7, with D possibly matching TRBD2 (6 bases). The germline V gene has CDR1 SGDLS and CDR2 YYNGEE. The V gene lost 0 bases and the J gene lost 7 bases, with 17 bases spanning the gap. The CDR3 has 15 residues.

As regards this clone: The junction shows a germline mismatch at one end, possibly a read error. The DNA for the CDR3 is TGTGCTAGCAGCTTAGCTGGCGACAGGGACCACGAGACCCAGTACTTC. Its protein product is CASSLAGDRDHETQYF. This chain links TRBV7-7 with TRBJ2-5, with 7 bases lining up with TRBD1. The CDR3 length is 16 residues. CDR1 and CDR2 from the germline V gene are SSHAT and FNYEAQ (reference sequence).

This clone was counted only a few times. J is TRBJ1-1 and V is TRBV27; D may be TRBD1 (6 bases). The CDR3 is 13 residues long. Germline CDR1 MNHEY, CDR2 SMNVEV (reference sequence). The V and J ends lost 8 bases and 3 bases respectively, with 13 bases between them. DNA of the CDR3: TGTGCCAGCCACCGAAACAGGGACACTGAAGCTTTCTTT. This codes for CASHRNRDTEAFF.

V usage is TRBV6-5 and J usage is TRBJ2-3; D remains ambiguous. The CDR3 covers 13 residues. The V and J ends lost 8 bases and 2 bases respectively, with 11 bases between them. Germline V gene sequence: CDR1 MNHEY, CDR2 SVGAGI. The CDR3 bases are TGTGCCAGCTACCGGGCAAACACAGATACGCAGTATTTT. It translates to CASYRANTDTQYF.

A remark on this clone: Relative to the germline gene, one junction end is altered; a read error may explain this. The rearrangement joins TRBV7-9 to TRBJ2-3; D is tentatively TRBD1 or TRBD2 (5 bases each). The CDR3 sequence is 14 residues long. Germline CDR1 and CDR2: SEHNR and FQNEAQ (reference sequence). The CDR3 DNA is TGTGCCAGCAGCTTAGGGGGGACCACAGATATGCAGTATTTT. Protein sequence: CASSLGGTTDMQYF.

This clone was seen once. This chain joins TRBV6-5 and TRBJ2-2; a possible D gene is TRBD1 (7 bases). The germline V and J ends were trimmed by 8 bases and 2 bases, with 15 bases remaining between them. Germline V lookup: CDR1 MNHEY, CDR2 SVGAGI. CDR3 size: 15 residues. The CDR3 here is CASGSQGGNTGELFF. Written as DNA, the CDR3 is TGTGCCAGCGGTAGCCAGGGGGGAAACACCGGGGAGCTGTTTTTT.

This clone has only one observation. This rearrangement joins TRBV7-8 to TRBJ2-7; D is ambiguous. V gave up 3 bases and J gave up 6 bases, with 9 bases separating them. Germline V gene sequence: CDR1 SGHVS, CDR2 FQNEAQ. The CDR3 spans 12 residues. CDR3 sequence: CASSFPGAEQYF. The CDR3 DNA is TGTGCCAGCAGCTTTCCAGGCGCCGAGCAGTACTTC.

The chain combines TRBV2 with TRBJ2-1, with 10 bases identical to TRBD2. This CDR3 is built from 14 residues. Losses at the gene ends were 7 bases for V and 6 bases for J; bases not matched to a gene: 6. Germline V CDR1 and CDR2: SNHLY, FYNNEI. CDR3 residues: CASNPGLASNEQFF. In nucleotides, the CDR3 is TGTGCCAGCAACCCGGGACTAGCGAGCAATGAGCAGTTCTTC.

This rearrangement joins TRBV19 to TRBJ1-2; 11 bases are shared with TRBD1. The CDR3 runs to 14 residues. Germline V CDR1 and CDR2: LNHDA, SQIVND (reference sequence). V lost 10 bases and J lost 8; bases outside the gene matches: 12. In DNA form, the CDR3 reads TGTGCCACCCGCGGGACAGGGGGATCTGGCGGCTACACCTTC. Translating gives CATRGTGGSGGYTF.

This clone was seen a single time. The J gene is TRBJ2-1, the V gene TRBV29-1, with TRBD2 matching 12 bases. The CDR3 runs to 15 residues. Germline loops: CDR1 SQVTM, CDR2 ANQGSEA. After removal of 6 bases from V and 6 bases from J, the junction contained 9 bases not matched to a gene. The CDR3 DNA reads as TGCAGCGTGACCCTCGGACTAGCGGGGTTCAATGAGCAGTTCTTC. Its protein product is CSVTLGLAGFNEQFF.

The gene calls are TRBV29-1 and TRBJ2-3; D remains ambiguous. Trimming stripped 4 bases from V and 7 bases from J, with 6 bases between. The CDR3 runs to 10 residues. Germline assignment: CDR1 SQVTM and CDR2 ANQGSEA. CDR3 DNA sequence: TGCAGCGTTGGGGAACATACGCAGTATTTT. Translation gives CSVGEHTQYF.

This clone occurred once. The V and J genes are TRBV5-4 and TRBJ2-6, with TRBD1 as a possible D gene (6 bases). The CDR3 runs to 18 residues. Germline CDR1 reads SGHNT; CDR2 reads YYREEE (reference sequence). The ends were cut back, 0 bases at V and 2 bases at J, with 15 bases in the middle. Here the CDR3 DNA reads TGTGCCAGCAGCTTGGAAGTCTTACAGGGAACTGGGGCCAACGTCCTGACTTTC. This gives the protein CASSLEVLQGTGANVLTF.

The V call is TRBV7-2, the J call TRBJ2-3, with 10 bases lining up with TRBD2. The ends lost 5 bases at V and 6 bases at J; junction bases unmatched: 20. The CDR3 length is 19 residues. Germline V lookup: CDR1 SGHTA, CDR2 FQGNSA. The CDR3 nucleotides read TGTGCCAGCAGCCGAGGGATGGGCTTAGCGGGAGGCGGTGCGGATACGCAGTATTTT. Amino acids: CASSRGMGLAGGGADTQYF. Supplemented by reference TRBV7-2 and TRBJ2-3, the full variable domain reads GAGVSQSPSNKVTEKGKDVELRCDPISGHTALYWYRQSLGQGLEFLIYFQGNSAPDKSGLPSDRFSAERTGGSVSTLTIQRTQQEDSAVYLCASSRGMGLAGGGADTQYFGPGTRLTVL.

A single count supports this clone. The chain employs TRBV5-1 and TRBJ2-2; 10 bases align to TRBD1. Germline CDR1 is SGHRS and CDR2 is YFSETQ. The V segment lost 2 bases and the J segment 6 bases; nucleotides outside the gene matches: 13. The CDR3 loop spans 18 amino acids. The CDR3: CASSFISGTGARAGELFF. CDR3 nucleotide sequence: TGCGCCAGCAGCTTCATAAGCGGGACAGGGGCTCGGGCCGGGGAGCTGTTTTTT. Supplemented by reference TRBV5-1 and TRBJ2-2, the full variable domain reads KAGVTQTPRYLIKTRGQQVTLSCSPISGHRSVSWYQQTPGQGLQFLFEYFSETQRNKGNFPGRFSGRQFSNSRSEMNVSTLELGDSALYLCASSFISGTGARAGELFFGEGSRLTVL.

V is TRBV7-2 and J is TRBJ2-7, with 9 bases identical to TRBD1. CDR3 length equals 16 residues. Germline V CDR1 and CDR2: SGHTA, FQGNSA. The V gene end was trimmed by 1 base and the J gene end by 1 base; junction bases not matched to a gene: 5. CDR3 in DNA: TGTGCCAGCAGCTTAGGACACAGGGGGCGATCCTACGAGCAGTACTTC. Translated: CASSLGHRGRSYEQYF. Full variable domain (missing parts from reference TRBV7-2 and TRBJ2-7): GAGVSQSPSNKVTEKGKDVELRCDPISGHTALYWYRQSLGQGLEFLIYFQGNSAPDKSGLPSDRFSAERTGGSVSTLTIQRTQQEDSAVYLCASSLGHRGRSYEQYFGPGTRLTVT.